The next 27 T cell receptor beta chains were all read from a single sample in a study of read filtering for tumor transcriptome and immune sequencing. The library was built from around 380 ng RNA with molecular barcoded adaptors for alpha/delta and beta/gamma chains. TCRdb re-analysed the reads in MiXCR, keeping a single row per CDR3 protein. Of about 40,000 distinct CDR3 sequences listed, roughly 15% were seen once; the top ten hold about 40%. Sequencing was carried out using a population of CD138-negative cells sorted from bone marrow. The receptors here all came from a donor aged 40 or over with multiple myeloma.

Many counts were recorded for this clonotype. The CDR3 loop reads CASSRPPNTEAFF. The CDR3 nucleotides read TGCGCCAGCAGTCGACCGCCGAACACTGAAGCTTTCTTT. The chain carries TRBV5-1 and TRBJ1-1; D gene ambiguous. The germline V and J ends were trimmed by 5 bases and 1 base, with 9 bases remaining between them. The CDR3 is made up of 13 amino acids. Germline values: CDR1 SGHRS, CDR2 YFSETQ.

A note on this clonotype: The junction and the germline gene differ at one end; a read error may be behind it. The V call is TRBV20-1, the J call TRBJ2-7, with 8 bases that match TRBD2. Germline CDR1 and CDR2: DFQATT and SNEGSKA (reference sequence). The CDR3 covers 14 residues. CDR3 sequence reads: CSATELAEVYERYF. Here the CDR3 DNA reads TGCAGTGCTACGGAACTAGCGGAAGTCTACGAGCGGTACTTC.

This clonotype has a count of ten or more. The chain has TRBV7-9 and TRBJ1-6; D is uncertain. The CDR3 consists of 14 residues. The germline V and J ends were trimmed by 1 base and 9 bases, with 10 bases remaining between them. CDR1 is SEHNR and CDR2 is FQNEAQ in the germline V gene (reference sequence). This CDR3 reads CASSLDGDSSPLHF. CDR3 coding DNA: TGTGCCAGCAGCTTAGATGGGGATTCTTCACCCCTCCACTTT.

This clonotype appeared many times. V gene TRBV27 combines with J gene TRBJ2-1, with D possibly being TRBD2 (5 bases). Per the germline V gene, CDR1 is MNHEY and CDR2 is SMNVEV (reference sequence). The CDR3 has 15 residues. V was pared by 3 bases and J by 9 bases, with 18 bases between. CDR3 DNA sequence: TGTGCCAGCAGTTTGGGCTTGGTTCTTGCGGGTGAGCAGTTCTTC. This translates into CASSLGLVLAGEQFF.

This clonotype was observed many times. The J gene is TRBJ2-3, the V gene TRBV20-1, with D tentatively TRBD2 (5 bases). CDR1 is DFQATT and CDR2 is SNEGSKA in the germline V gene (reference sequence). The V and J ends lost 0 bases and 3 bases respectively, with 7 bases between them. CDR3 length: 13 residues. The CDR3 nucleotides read TGCAGTGCTAGAGATACTAGAACAGATACGCAGTATTTT. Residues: CSARDTRTDTQYF.

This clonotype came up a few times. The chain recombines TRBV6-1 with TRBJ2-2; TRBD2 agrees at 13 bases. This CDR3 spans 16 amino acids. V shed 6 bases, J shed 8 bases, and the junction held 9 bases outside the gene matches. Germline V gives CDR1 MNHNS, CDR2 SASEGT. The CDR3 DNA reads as TGTGCCAGCAGAAGAAGGACTAGCGGGAGTCGAGGGGAGCTGTTTTTT. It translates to CASRRRTSGSRGELFF.

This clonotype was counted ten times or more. CDR3 in amino acids: CASSPSGTSDEKLFF. As DNA, the CDR3 is TGCGCCAGCAGCCCATCCGGGACCTCGGATGAAAAACTGTTTTTT. This sequence joins TRBV5-1 and TRBJ1-4; the D gene is possibly TRBD1 (5 bases). Germline V gene lookup returns CDR1 SGHRS and CDR2 YFSETQ. The CDR3 extends over 15 amino acids. V gave up 4 bases and J gave up 6 bases, with 16 bases separating them.

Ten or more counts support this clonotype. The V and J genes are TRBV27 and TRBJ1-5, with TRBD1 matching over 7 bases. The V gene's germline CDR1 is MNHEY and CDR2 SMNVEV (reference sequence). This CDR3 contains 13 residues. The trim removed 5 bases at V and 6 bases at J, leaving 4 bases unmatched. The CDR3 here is CASSPGGAQPQHF. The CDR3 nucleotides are TGTGCCAGCAGTCCAGGGGGGGCTCAGCCCCAGCATTTT.

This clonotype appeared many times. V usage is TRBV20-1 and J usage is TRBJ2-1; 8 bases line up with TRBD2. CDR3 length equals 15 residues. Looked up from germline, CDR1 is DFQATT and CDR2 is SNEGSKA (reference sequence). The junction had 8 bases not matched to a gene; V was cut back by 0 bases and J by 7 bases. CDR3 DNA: TGCAGTGCTAGAGATCAGGCGGGGGGTTGGAATGAGCAGTTCTTC. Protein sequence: CSARDQAGGWNEQFF.

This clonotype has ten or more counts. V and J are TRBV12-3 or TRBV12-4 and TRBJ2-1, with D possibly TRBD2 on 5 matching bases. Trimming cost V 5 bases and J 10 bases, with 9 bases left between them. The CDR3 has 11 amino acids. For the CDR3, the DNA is TGTGCCAGCAGTATCCAGCGGGAGCAGTTCTTC. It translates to CASSIQREQFF.

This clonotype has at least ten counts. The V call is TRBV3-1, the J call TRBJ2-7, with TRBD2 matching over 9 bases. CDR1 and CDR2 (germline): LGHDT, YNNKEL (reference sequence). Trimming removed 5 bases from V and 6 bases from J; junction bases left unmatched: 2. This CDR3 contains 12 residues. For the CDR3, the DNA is TGTGCCAGCAGCTTTAGCGGGAGCGAGCAGTACTTC. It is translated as CASSFSGSEQYF.

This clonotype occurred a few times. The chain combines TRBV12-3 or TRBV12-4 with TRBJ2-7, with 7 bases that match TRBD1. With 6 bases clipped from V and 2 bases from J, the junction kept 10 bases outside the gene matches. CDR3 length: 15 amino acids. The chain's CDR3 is CASSHGQARAYEQYF. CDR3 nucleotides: TGTGCCAGCAGCCACGGACAGGCGAGAGCCTACGAGCAGTACTTC.

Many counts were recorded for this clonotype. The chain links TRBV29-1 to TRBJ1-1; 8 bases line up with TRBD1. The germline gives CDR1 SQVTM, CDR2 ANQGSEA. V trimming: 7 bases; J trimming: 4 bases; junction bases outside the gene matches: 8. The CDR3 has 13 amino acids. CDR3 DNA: TGCAGCGCCCTGGACAGGGTAATCACTGAAGCTTTCTTT. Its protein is CSALDRVITEAFF.

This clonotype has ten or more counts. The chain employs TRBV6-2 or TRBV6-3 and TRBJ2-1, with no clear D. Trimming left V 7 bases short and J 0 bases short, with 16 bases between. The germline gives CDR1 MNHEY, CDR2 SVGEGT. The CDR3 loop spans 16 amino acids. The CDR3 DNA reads TGTGCCAGCACGCGCCAGATTCTGAGCTCCTACAATGAGCAGTTCTTC. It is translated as CASTRQILSSYNEQFF.

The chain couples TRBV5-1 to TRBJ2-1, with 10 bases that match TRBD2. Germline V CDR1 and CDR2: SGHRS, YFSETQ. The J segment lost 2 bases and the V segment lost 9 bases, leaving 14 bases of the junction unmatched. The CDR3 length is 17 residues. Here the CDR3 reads CAIIPGWLAGAYNEQFF. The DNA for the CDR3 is TGCGCCATCATCCCCGGGTGGCTAGCGGGAGCCTACAATGAGCAGTTCTTC.

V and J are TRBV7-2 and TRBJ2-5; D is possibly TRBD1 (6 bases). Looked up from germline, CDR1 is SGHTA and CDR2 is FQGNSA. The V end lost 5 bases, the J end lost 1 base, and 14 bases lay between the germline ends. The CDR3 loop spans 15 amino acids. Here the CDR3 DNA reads TGTGCCAGCAGCGCACCGGGACACATCCAAGAGACCCAGTACTTC. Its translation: CASSAPGHIQETQYF.

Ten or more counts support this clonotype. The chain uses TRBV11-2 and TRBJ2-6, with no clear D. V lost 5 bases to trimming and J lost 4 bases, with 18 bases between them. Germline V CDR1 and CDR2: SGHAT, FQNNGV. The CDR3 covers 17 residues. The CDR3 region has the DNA TGTGCCAGCAGCCTAAGACGGCAGGCGGCAGGGGCCAACGTCCTGACTTTC. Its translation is CASSLRRQAAGANVLTF.

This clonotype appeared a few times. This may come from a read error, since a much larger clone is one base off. This CDR3 reads CATSDRDGPQVF. CDR3 nucleotide sequence: TGTGCCACCAGTGACCGCGATGGACCACAGGTCTTC. The rearrangement links TRBV24-1 to TRBJ2-1; the D gene is possibly TRBD1 (5 bases). The CDR3 sequence is 12 residues long. The germline CDR1 and CDR2 sequences are KGHDR and SFDVKD.

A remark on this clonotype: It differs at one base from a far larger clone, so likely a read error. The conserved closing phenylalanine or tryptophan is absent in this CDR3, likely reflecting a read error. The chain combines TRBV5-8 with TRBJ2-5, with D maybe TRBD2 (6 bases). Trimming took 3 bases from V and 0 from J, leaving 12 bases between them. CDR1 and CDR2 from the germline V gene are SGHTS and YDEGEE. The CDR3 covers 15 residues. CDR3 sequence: CASSSTLAYQETQYL. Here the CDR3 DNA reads TGTGCCAGCAGCTCCACCCTAGCGTACCAAGAGACCCAGTACCTC.

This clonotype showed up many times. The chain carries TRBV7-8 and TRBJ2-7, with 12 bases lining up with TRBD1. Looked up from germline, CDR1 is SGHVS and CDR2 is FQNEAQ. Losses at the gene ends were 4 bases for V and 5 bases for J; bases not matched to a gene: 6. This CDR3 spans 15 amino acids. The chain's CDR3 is CASSSSGTGGNEQYF. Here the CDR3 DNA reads TGTGCCAGCAGCTCCTCCGGGACAGGGGGCAACGAGCAGTACTTC.

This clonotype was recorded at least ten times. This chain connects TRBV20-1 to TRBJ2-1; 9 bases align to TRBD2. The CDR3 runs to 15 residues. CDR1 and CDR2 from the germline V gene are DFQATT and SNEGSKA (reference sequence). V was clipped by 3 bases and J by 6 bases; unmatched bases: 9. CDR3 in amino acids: CSASSASGNPNEQFF. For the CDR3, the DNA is TGCAGTGCTAGCAGTGCTAGCGGGAACCCCAATGAGCAGTTCTTC.

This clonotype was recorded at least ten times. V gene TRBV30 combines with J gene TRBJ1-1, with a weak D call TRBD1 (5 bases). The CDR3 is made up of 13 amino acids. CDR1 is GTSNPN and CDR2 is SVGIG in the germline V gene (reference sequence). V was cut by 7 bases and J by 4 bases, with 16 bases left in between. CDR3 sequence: CASEGHRFTEAFF. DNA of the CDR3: TGTGCCTCGGAGGGGCACAGGTTCACTGAAGCTTTCTTT.

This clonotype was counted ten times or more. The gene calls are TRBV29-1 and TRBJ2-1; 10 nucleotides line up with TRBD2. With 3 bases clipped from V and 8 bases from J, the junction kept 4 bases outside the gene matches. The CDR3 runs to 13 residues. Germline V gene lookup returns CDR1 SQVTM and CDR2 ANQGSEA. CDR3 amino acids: CSVEKREGYEQFF. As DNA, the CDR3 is TGCAGCGTTGAGAAGCGGGAGGGCTATGAGCAGTTCTTC.

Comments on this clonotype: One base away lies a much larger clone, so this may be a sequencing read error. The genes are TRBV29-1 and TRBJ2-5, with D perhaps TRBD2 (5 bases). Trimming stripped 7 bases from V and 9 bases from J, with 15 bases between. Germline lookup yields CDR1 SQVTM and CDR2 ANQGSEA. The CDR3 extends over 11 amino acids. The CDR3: CSAYRSEAQYF. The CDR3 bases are TGCAGCGCTTACCGGTCGGAGGCCCAGTACTTC.

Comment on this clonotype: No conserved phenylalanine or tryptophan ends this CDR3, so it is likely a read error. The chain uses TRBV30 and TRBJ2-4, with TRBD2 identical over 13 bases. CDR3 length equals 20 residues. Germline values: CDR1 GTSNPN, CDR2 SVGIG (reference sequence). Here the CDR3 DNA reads TGCGCCTGGAATTACCCCCCGGGACTAGCGGGGACACTAGCCAAAAACATTCAGTACCTC. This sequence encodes CAWNYPPGLAGTLAKNIQYL.

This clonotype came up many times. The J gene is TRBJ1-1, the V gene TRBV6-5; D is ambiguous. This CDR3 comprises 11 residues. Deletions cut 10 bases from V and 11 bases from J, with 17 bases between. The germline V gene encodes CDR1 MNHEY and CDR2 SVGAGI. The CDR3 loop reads CATQGVSMAFF. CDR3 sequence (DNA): TGTGCCACCCAAGGCGTATCTATGGCTTTCTTT.

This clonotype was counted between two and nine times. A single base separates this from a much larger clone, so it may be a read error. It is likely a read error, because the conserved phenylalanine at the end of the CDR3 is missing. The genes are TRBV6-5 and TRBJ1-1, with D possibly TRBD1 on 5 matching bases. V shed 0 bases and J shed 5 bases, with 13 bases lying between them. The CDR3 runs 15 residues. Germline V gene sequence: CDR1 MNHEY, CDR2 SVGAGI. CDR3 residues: CASSYSSQGGTEAFS. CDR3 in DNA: TGTGCCAGCAGTTACTCTAGCCAGGGAGGTACTGAAGCTTTCTCT.